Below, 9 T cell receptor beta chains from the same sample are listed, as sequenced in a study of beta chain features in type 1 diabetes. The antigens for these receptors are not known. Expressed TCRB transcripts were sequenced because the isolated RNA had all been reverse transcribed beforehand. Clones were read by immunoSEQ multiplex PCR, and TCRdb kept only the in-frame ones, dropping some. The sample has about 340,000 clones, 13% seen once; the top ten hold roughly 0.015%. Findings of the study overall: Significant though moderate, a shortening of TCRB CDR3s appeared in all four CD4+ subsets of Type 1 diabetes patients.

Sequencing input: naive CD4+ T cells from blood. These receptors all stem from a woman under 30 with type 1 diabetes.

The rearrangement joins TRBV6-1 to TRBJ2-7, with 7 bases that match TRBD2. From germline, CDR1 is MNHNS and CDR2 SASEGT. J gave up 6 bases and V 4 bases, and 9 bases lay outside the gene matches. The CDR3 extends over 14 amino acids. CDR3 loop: CASSVGLVEGEQYF. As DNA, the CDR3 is TGTGCCAGCAGTGTTGGACTAGTGGAGGGCGAGCAGTACTTC.

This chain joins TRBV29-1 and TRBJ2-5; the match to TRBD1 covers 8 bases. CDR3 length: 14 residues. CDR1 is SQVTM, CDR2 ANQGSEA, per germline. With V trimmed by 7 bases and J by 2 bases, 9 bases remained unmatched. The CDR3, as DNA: TGCAGCGGGCGCTCCAGGGGGCCGCAAGAGACCCAGTACTTC. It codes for CSGRSRGPQETQYF.

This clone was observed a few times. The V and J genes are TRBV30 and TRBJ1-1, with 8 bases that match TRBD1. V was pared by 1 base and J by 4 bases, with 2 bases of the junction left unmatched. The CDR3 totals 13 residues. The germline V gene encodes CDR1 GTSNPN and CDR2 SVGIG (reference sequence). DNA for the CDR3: TGTGCCTGGAGTGGACAGGGGCCCACTGAAGCTTTCTTT. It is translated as CAWSGQGPTEAFF. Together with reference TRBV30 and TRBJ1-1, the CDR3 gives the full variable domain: SQTIHQWPATLVQPVGSPLSLECTVEGTSNPNLYWYRQAAGRGLQLLFYSVGIGQISSEVPQNLSASRPQDRQFILSSKKLLLSDSGFYLCAWSGQGPTEAFFGQGTRLTVV.

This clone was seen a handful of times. CDR3 sequence reads: CASSSGTSGSWNEQFF. CDR3 nucleotide sequence: TGTGCCAGCAGCTCTGGGACTAGCGGGAGTTGGAATGAGCAGTTCTTC. J is TRBJ2-1 and V is TRBV11-3, with 14 bases matching TRBD2. This CDR3 has 16 amino acids. The V and J ends lost 4 bases and 7 bases, in that order; junction bases with no gene match: 6. Germline CDR1 reads SGHNT; CDR2 reads YENEEA.

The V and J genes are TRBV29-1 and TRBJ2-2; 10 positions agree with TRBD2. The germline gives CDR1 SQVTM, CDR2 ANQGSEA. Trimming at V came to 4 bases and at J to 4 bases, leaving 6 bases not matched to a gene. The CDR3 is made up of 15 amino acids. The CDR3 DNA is TGCAGCGTTGTCCCTAGCGGGAGCGGCACCGGGGAGCTGTTTTTT. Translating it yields CSVVPSGSGTGELFF.

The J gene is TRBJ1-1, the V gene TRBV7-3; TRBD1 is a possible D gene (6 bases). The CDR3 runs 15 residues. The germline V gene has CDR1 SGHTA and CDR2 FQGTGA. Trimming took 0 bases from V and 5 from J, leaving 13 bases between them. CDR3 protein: CASSLTGRRGTEAFF. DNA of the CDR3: TGTGCCAGCAGCTTAACGGGCCGCAGGGGTACTGAAGCTTTCTTT.

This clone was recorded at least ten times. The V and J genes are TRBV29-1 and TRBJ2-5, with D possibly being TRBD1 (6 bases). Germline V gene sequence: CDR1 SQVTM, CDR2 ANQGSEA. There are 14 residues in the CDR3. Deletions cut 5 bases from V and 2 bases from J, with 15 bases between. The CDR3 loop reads CSVRTVAGQETQYF. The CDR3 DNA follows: TGCAGCGTTCGGACAGTGGCTGGGCAAGAGACCCAGTACTTC.

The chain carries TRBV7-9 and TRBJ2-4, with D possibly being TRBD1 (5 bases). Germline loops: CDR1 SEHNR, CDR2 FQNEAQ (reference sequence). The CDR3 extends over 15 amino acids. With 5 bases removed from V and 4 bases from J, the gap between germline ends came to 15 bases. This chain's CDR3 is CASSTRTDKKNIQYF. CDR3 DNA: TGTGCCAGCAGCACCCGCACGGACAAGAAAAACATTCAGTACTTC.

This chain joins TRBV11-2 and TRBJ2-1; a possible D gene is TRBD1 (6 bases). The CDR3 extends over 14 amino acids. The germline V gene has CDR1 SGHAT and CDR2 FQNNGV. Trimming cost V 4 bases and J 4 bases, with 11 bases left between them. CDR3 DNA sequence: TGTGCCAGCAGCTCAAGGACAGTTTACAATGAGCAGTTCTTC. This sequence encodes CASSSRTVYNEQFF. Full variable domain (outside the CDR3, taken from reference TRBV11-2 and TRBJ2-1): EAGVAQSPRYKIIEKRQSVAFWCNPISGHATLYWYQQILGQGPKLLIQFQNNGVVDDSQLPKDRFSAERLKGVDSTLKIQPAKLEDSAVYLCASSSRTVYNEQFFGPGTRLTVL.